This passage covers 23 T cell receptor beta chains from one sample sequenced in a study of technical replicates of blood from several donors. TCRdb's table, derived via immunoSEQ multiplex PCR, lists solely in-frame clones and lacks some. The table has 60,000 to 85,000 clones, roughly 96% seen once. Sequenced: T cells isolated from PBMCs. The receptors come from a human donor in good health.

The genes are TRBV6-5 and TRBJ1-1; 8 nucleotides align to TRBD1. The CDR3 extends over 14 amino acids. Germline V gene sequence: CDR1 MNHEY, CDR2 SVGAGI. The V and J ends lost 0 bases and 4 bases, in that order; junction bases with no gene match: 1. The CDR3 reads CASSYSTGVTEAFF. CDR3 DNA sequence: TGTGCCAGCAGTTACTCGACAGGGGTCACTGAAGCTTTCTTT.

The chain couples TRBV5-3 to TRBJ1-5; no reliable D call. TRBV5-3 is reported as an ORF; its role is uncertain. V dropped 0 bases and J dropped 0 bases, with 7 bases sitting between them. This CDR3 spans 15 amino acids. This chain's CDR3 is CARSLGANSNQPQHF. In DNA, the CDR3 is TGTGCCAGAAGCTTGGGAGCAAATAGCAATCAGCCCCAGCATTTT.

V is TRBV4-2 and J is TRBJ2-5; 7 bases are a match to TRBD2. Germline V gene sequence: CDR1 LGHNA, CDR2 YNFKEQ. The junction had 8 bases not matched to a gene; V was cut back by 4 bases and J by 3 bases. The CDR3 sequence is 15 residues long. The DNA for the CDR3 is TGTGCCAGCAGCCTTGGACTAGTTCCTAAAGAGACCCAGTACTTC. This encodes CASSLGLVPKETQYF.

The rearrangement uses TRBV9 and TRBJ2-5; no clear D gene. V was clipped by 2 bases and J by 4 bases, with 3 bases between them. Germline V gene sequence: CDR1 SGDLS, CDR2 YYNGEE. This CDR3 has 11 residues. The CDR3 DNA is TGTGCCAGCAGCGTTATAGAGACCCAGTACTTC. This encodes CASSVIETQYF.

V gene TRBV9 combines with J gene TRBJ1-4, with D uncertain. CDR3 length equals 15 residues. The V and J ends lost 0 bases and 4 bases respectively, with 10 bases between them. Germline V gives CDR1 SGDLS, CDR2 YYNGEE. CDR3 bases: TGTGCCAGCAGCGTAGGCGTCTCTGTTAATGAAAAACTGTTTTTT. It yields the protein CASSVGVSVNEKLFF.

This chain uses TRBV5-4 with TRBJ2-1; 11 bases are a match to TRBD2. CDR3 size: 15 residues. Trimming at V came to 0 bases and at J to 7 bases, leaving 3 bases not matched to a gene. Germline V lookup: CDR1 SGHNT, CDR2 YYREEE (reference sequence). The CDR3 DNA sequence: TGTGCCAGCAGCTTGGCTAGCGGGGGGAATAATGAGCAGTTCTTC. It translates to CASSLASGGNNEQFF.

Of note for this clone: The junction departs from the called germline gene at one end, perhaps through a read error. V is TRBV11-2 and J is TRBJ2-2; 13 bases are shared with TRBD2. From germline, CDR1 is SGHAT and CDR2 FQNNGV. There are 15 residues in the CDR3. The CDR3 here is CATSGLAGDTGELFF. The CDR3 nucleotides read TGTGCCACCAGCGGACTAGCGGGGGACACCGGGGAGCTGTTTTTT.

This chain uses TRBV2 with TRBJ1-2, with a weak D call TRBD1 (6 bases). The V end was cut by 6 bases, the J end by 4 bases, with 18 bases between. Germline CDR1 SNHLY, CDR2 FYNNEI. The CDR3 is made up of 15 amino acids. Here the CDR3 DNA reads TGTGCCAGCAGACAACTCACAGGGTCTGTCTATGGCTACACCTTC. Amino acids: CASRQLTGSVYGYTF.

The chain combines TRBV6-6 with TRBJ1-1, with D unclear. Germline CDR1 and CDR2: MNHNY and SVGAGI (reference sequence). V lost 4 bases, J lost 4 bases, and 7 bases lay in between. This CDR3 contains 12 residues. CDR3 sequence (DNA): TGTGCCAGCAGTTCCCAGATCACTGAAGCTTTCTTT. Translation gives CASSSQITEAFF.

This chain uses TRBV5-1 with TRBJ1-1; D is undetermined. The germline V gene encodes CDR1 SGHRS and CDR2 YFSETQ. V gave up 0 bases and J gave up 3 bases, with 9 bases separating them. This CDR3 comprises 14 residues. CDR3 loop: CASSLEGRDTEAFF. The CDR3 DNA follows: TGCGCCAGCAGCTTGGAAGGGAGGGACACTGAAGCTTTCTTT.

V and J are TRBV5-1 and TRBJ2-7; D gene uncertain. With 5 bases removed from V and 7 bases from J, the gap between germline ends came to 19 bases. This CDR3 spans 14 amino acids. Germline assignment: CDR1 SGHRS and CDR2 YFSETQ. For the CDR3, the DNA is TGCGCCAGCAGTAACGCGCTAGGCTCACTGGAGCAGTACTTC. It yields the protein CASSNALGSLEQYF.

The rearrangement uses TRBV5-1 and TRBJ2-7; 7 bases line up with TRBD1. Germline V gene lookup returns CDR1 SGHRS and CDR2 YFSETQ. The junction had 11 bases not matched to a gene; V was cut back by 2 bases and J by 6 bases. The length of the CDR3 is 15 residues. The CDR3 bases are TGCGCCAGCAGCTTACCTCCGACAGGGAGTGGCGAGCAGTACTTC. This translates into CASSLPPTGSGEQYF. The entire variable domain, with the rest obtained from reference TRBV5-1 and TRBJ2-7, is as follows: KAGVTQTPRYLIKTRGQQVTLSCSPISGHRSVSWYQQTPGQGLQFLFEYFSETQRNKGNFPGRFSGRQFSNSRSEMNVSTLELGDSALYLCASSLPPTGSGEQYFGPGTRLTVT.

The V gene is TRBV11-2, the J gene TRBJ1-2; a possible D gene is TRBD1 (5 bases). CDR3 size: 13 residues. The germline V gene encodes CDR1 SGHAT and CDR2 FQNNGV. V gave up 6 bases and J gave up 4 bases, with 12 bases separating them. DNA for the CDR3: TGTGCCAGCAGGGAGGGACTGTTCTATGGCTACACCTTC. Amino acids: CASREGLFYGYTF.

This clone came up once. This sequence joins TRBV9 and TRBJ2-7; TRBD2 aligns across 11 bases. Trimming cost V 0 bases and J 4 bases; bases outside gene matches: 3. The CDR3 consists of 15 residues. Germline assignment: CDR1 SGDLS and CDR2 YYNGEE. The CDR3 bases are TGTGCCAGCAGCGTAGGACTAGCGGGGTCGTACGAGCAGTACTTC. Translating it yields CASSVGLAGSYEQYF. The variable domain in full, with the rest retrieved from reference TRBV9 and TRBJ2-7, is DSGVTQTPKHLITATGQRVTLRCSPRSGDLSVYWYQQSLDQGLQFLIQYYNGEERAKGNILERFSAQQFPDLHSELNLSSLELGDSALYFCASSVGLAGSYEQYFGPGTRLTVT.

The CDR3 protein is CASGLGRGVLWQPQHF. The CDR3 DNA sequence: TGTGCCAGCGGATTGGGCAGGGGCGTCCTGTGGCAGCCCCAGCATTTT. The genes are TRBV2 and TRBJ1-5, with a tentative D call TRBD1 (6 bases). Germline CDR1 SNHLY, CDR2 FYNNEI. The V gene lost 8 bases and the J gene lost 7 bases, with 24 bases spanning the gap. The CDR3 runs 16 residues.

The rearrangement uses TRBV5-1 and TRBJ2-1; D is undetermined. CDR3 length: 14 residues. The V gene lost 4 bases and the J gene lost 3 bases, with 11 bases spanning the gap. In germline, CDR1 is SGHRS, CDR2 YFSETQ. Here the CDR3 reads CASSAQLRYNEQFF. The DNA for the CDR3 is TGCGCCAGCAGCGCCCAACTCCGCTACAATGAGCAGTTCTTC.

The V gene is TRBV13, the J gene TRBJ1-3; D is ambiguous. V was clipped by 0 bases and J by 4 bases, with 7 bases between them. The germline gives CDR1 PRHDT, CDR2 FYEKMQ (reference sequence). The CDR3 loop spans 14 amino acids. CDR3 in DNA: TGTGCCAGCAGCTTAGGGACACAGGGAAACACCATATATTTT. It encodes CASSLGTQGNTIYF. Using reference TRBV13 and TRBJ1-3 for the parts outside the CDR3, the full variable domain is AAGVIQSPRHLIKEKRETATLKCYPIPRHDTVYWYQQGPGQDPQFLISFYEKMQSDKGSIPDRFSAQQFSDYHSELNMSSLELGDSALYFCASSLGTQGNTIYFGEGSWLTVV.

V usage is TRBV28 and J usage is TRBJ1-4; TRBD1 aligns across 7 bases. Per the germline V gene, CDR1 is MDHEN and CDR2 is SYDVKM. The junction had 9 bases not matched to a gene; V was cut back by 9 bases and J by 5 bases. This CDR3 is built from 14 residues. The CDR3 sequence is CASRPGQINEKLFF. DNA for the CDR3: TGTGCCAGTAGACCGGGACAGATAAATGAAAAACTGTTTTTT.

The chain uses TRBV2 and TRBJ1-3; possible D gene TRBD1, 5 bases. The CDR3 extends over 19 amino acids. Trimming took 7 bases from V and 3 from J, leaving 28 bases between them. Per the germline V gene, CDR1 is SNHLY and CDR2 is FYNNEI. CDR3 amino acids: CASTRYGHRPPADGNTIYF. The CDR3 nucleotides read TGTGCCAGCACCCGGTACGGGCACAGGCCCCCCGCGGATGGAAACACCATATATTTT.

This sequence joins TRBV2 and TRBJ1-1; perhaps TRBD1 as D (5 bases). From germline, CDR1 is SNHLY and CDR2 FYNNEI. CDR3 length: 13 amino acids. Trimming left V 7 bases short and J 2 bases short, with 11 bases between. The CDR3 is CASIGRGNTEAFF. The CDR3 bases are TGTGCCAGCATTGGGAGGGGAAACACTGAAGCTTTCTTT.

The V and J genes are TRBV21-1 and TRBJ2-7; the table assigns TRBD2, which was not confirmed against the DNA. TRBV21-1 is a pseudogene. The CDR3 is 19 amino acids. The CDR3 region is CASSKGAGTSGRGSYEQYF. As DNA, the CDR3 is TGTGCCAGCAGCAAAGGGGCCGGGACTAGCGGGAGGGGATCCTACGAGCAGTACTTC.

CDR3 loop: CASSLGGGRSYEQYF. CDR3 bases: TGCGCCAGCAGCCTCGGGGGGGGCCGTTCCTACGAGCAGTACTTC. The gene calls are TRBV5-1 and TRBJ2-7; 8 positions match TRBD2. The CDR3 totals 15 residues. Germline CDR1 is SGHRS and CDR2 is YFSETQ. Unmatched junction bases numbered 7, after V lost 4 bases and J lost 1 base.

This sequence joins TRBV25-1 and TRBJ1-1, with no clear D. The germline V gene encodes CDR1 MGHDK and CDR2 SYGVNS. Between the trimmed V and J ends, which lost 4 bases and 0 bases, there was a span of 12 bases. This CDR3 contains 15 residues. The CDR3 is CASSAPERLNTEAFF. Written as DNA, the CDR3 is TGTGCCAGCAGTGCCCCAGAAAGATTGAACACTGAAGCTTTCTTT.